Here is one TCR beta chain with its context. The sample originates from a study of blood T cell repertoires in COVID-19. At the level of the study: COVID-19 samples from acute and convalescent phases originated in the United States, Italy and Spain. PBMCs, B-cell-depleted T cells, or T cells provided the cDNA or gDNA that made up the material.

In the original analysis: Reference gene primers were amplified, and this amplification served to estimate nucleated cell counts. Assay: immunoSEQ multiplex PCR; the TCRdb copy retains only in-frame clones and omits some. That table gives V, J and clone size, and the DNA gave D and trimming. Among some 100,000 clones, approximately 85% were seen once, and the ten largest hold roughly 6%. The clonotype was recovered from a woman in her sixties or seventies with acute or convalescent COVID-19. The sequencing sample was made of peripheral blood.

The CDR3 bases are TGTGCCAGCAGCTTCAAAGGGGGAGATACGCAGTATTTT. Residues: CASSFKGGDTQYF. This chain connects TRBV5-4 to TRBJ2-3; tentatively, D is TRBD1 (6 bases). Trimming removed 2 bases at V and 5 bases at J, with 9 bases between. CDR3 size: 13 residues. CDR1 SGHNT and CDR2 YYREEE come from the germline V gene (reference sequence).